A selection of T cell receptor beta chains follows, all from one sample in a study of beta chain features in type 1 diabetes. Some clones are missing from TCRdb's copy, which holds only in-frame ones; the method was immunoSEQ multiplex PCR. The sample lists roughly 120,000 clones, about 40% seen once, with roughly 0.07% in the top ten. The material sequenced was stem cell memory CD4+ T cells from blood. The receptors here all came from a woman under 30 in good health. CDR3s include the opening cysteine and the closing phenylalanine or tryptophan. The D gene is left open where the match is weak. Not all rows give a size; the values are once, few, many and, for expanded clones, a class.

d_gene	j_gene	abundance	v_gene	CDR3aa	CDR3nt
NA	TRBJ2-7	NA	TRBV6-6	CASILLRGNYYEQYF	TGTGCCAGCATCCTCCTCAGGGGTAACTACTACGAGCAGTACTTC
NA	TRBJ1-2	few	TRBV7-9	CASSLTGQAGLYGYTF	TGTGCCAGCAGCTTAACCGGGCAAGCCGGACTCTATGGCTACACCTTC
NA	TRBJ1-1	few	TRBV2	CASSELRGTEAFF	TGTGCCAGCAGTGAACTCAGGGGCACTGAAGCTTTCTTT
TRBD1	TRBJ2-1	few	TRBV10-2	CASSDLGQGFYNEQFF	TGCGCCAGCAGTGATCTTGGACAGGGTTTCTACAATGAGCAGTTCTTC
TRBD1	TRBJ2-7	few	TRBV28	CASAGWLSPGQGFEQYF	TGTGCCAGCGCGGGTTGGCTTAGTCCGGGACAGGGTTTCGAGCAGTACTTC
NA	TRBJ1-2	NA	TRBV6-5	CASSTHLPRFDGYTF	TGTGCCAGCAGTACCCACCTTCCCCGGTTCGATGGCTACACCTTC
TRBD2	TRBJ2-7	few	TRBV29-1	CSASGLAASYEQYF	TGCAGCGCTTCAGGACTAGCGGCATCCTACGAGCAGTACTTC
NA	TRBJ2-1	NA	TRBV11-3	CASSPGLQLTDYNEQFF	TGTGCCAGCAGCCCGGGACTCCAACTAACCGACTACAATGAGCAGTTCTTC
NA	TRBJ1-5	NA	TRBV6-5	CASGARGSNQPQHF	TGTGCCAGCGGAGCCAGGGGAAGCAATCAGCCCCAGCATTTT
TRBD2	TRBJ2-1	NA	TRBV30	CAWTSGLAGINEQFF	TGTGCCTGGACTTCGGGACTAGCGGGAATCAATGAGCAGTTCTTC
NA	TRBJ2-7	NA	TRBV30	CAWRPKGVYEQYF	TGTGCCTGGAGACCAAAAGGGGTTTACGAGCAGTACTTC
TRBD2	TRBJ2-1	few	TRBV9	CASSVGLAGHNEQFF	TGTGCCAGCAGCGTGGGACTAGCGGGGCACAATGAGCAGTTCTTC
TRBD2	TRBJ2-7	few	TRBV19	CASSMGAGVRYEQYF	TGTGCCAGTAGTATGGGAGCGGGAGTGCGTTACGAGCAGTACTTC
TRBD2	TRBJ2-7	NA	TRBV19	CASSKLARPSYEQYF	TGTGCCAGTAGTAAACTAGCGCGACCCTCCTACGAGCAGTACTTC
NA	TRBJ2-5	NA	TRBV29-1	CSVDQGPVETQYF	TGCAGCGTTGACCAGGGGCCGGTAGAGACCCAGTACTTC
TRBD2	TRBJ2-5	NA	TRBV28	CASSPGLAGVPETQYF	TGTGCCAGCAGTCCCGGACTAGCGGGAGTTCCAGAGACCCAGTACTTC
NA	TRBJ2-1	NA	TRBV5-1	CASSGGAGVNEQFF	TGCGCCAGCAGCGGGGGGGCAGGGGTCAATGAGCAGTTCTTC
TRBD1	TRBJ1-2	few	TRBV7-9	CASSLTGGYGYTF	TGTGCCAGCAGCTTAACAGGGGGCTATGGCTACACCTTC
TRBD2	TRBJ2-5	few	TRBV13	CASSVRLAGDKTQYF	TGTGCCAGCAGCGTACGACTAGCGGGAGATAAGACCCAGTACTTC
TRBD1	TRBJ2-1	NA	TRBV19	CASSMQQGHRQFF	TGTGCCAGTAGTATGCAACAGGGGCATCGGCAGTTCTTC
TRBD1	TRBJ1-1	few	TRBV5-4	CASNQDRGDEAFF	TGTGCCAGCAACCAGGACAGGGGAGATGAAGCTTTCTTT
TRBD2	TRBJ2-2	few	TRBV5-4	CASSFPERDGELFF	TGTGCCAGCAGCTTCCCGGAGCGGGACGGGGAGCTGTTTTTT
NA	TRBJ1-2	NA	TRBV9	CASSVTVLPNYGYTF	TGTGCCAGCAGCGTGACAGTTCTTCCTAACTATGGCTACACCTTC
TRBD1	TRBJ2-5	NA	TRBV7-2	CASSPLQGAGDETQYF	TGTGCCAGCAGCCCTCTACAGGGGGCCGGGGATGAGACCCAGTACTTC
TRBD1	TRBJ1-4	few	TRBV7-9	CASSLRTGGPNEKLFF	TGTGCCAGCAGCTTAAGGACAGGGGGCCCTAATGAAAAACTGTTTTTT
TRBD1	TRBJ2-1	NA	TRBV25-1	CASSSGTVLNEQFF	TGTGCCTCCTCTTCCGGGACAGTCCTTAATGAGCAGTTCTTC
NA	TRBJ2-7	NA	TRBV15	CATSKRRGDEQYF	TGTGCCACCAGCAAACGAAGGGGTGACGAGCAGTACTTC
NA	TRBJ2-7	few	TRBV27	CASQRLERRAEQYF	TGTGCCAGCCAGCGGTTGGAAAGGAGGGCCGAGCAGTACTTC
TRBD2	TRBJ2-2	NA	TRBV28	CASSRGGPGELFF	TGTGCCAGCAGTCGGGGGGGGCCCGGGGAGCTGTTTTTT
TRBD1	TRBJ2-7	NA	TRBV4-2	CASRRDRGGEQYF	TGTGCCAGCAGGCGGGACAGGGGCGGCGAGCAGTACTTC
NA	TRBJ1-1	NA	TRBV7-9	CASSLSYTEAFF	TGTGCCAGCAGCTTATCATACACTGAAGCTTTCTTT
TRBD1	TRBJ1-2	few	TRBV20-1	CSATGGVGYTF	TGCAGTGCGACAGGGGGCGTTGGCTACACCTTC
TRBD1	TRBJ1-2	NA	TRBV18	CASSPLGDSSYGYTF	TGTGCCAGCTCACCACTGGGGGACAGCAGCTATGGCTACACCTTC
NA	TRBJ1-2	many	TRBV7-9	CASSLGWPQAIGYTF	TGTGCCAGCAGCTTAGGTTGGCCTCAGGCTATCGGCTACACCTTC
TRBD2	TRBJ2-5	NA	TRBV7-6	CASNGLAGEETQYF	TGTGCCAGCAACGGACTAGCGGGAGAAGAGACCCAGTACTTC
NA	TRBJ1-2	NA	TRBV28	CASSLGLTGYTF	TGTGCCAGCAGTTTAGGGCTAACCGGCTACACCTTC
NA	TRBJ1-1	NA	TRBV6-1	CASDRTLNTEAFF	TGTGCCAGCGACAGGACTCTGAACACTGAAGCTTTCTTT
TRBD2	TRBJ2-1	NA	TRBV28	CASSTSGSYNEQFF	TGTGCCAGCAGTACTAGCGGGAGCTACAATGAGCAGTTCTTC
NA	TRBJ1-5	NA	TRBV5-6	CASSLLQRVNQPQHF	TGTGCCAGCAGCTTGTTACAGAGAGTAAATCAGCCCCAGCATTTT
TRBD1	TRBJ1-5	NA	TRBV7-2	CASSLVDRAGQPQHF	TGTGCCAGCAGCTTAGTAGACAGGGCAGGTCAGCCCCAGCATTTT
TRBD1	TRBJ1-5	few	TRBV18	CASSYVGQGRQPQHF	TGTGCCAGCTCTTACGTGGGACAGGGAAGGCAGCCCCAGCATTTT